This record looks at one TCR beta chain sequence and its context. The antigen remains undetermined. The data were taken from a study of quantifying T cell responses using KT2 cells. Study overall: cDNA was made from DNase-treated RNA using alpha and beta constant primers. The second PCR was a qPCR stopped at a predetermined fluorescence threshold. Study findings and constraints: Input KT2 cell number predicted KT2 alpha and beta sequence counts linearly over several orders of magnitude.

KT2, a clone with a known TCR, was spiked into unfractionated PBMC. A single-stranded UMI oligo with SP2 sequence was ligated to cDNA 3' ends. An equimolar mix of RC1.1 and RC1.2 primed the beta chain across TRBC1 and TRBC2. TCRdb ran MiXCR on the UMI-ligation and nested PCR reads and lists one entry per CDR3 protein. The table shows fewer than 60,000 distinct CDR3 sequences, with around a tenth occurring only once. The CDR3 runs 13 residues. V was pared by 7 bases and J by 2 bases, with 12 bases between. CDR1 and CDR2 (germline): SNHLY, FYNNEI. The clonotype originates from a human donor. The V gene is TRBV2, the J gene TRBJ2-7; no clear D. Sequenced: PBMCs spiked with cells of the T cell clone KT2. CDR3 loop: CASNWQEAYEQYF. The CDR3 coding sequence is TGTGCCAGCAATTGGCAGGAAGCCTACGAGCAGTACTTC.